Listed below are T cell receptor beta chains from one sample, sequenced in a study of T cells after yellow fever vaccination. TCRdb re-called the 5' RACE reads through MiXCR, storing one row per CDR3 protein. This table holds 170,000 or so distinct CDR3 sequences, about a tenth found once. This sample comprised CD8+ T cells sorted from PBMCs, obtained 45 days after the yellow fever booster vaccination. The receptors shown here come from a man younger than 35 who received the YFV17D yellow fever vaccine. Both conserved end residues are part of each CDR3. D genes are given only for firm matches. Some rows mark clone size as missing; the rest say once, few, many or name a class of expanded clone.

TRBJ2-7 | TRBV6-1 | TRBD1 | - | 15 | TGTGCCAGCAGTACCGTGGGACAGAGGCCCTACGAGCAGTACTTC | CASSTVGQRPYEQYF
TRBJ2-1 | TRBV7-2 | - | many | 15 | TGTGCCAGCAGCTACCCTTGGGGCTCCTACAATGAGCAGTTCTTC | CASSYPWGSYNEQFF
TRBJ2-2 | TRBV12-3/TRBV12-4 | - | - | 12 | TGTGCCAGCAGTCCCCAGGGGCGGGAACTGTTTTTT | CASSPQGRELFF
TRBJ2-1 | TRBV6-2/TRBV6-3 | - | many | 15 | TGTGCCAGCAGTTACTACGGGGGCGAGTACAATGAGCAGTTCTTC | CASSYYGGEYNEQFF
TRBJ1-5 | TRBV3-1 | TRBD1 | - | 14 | TGTGCCAGCAGCCATGACAGGACAGGGACGCCCCAGCATTTT | CASSHDRTGTPQHF
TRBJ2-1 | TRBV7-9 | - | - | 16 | TGTGCCAGCAGCTTAGCCCCGGGACCTCAAGTAAATGAGCAGTTCTTC | CASSLAPGPQVNEQFF
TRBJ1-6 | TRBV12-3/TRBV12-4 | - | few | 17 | TGTGCCAGCAGCTTTGGTAGGAGCCCTCACGGTAATTCACCCCTCCACTTT | CASSFGRSPHGNSPLHF
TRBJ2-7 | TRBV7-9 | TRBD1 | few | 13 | TGTGCCAGCAGGGGACAGTCCTCCTACGAGCAGTACTTC | CASRGQSSYEQYF
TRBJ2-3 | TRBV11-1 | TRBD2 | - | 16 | TGTGCCAGCAGCTCACTCCAGCGGGGCAGCACAGATACGCAGTATTTT | CASSSLQRGSTDTQYF
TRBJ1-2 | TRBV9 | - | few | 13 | TGTGCCAGCAGCAACCGGGACACCTCTAGCTACACCTTC | CASSNRDTSSYTF
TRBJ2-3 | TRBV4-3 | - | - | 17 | TGCGCCAGCAGCCCGCACACCGGGGGAGACCGCACAGATACGCAGTATTTT | CASSPHTGGDRTDTQYF
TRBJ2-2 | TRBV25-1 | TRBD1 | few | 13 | TGTGCCATCCGACAGGGGGCCACCGGGGAGCTGTTTTTT | CAIRQGATGELFF
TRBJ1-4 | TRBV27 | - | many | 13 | TGTGCCAGCAGAAAACTGGGAAATGAAAAACTGTTTTTT | CASRKLGNEKLFF
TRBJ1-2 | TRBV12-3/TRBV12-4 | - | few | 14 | TGTGCCAGCAGGGGGACCGTGAAAACCTATGGCTACACCTTC | CASRGTVKTYGYTF
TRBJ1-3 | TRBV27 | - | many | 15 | TGTGCCAGCAGACAGGGACAAAGCCTTGGGTACACCATATATTTT | CASRQGQSLGYTIYF
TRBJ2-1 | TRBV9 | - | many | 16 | TGTGCCAGCAGCGGATGGGGGGAGACCTCCTACAATGAGCAGTTCTTC | CASSGWGETSYNEQFF
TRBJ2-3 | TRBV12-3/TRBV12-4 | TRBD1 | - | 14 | TGTGCCAGCAGTTCGGACAGGGGGCTGGATACGCAGTATTTT | CASSSDRGLDTQYF
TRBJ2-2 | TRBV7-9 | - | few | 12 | TGTGCCAGCAGCTTATCTGGCGGGGAGCTGTTTTTT | CASSLSGGELFF
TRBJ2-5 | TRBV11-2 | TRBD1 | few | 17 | TGTGCCAGCAGCTTGGGACAGGGGGCGATGGGAGGAGAGACCCAGTACTTC | CASSLGQGAMGGETQYF
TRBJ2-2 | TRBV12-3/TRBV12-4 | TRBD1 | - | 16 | TGTGCCAGCAGTCCTGGGACAGGGGAGAACACCGGGGAGCTGTTTTTT | CASSPGTGENTGELFF
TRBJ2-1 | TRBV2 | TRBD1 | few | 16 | TGTGCCAGCAGTGAAACCCGGGACAGGGATTTCCATGAGCAGTTCTTC | CASSETRDRDFHEQFF
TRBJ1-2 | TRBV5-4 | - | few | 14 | TGTGCCAGCAGCCCGTGGGGGGGTAGTACTGGCTACACCTTC | CASSPWGGSTGYTF
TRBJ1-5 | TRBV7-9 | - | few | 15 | TGTGCCAGCAGCTCCGGGACCGGGCAAAATCAGCCCCAGCATTTT | CASSSGTGQNQPQHF
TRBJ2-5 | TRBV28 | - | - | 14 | TGTGCCAGCAGTATGATTTGGGGGCAAGAGACCCAGTACTTC | CASSMIWGQETQYF
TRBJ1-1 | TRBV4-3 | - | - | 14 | TGCGCCAGCAGCCAAGTACGGTGGGGCACTGAAGCTTTCTTT | CASSQVRWGTEAFF
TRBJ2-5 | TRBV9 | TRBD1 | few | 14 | TGTGCCAGCAGCGTAGGTTTAGGGGGCGAGACCCAGTACTTC | CASSVGLGGETQYF
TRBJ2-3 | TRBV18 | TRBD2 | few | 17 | TGTGCCAGCTCACCGAGCTCGGGACTAGCGGGCACAGATACGCAGTATTTT | CASSPSSGLAGTDTQYF
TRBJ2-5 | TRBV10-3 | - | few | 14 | TGTGCCATCAGTGACACCTTTGCCCCCCCGACCCAGTACTTC | CAISDTFAPPTQYF
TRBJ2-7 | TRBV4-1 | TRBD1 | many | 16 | TGCGCCAGCAGCCAAGAGGAACAAGGACAGGGTTACGAGCAGTACTTC | CASSQEEQGQGYEQYF
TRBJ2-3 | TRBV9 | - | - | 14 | TGTGCCAGCAGCGTAGTAGAAGGGGCGGATACGCAGTATTTT | CASSVVEGADTQYF
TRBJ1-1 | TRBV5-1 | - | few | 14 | TGCGCCAGCAGCTTGGGTTGGGCGGATGAAGTAGCTTTCTTT | CASSLGWADEVAFF
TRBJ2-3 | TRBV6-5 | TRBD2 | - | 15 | TGTGCCAGCAGTTACACCGGCGGGGGGGGAGATACGCAGTATTTT | CASSYTGGGGDTQYF
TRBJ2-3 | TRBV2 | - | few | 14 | TGTGCCAGCCAGACGGAGGGATACACAGATACGCAGTATTTT | CASQTEGYTDTQYF
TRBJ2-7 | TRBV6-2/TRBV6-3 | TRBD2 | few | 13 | TGTGCCAGCAGTTCGGGGGGGGCCCACGAGCAGTACTTC | CASSSGGAHEQYF